The source of this T cell receptor (beta chain) is a study of blood T cell repertoires in COVID-19 (dated by TCRdb to 2020 to 2021). Turning to the overall study: Samples covering the acute and convalescent phases of COVID-19 were provided by collaborators in the United States, Italy and Spain. The material from the prospective study consisted of cDNA or gDNA derived from T cells, B-cell-depleted T cells, or PBMCs. Deeply sampled blood TCRbeta repertoires from subjects exposed to, actively infected with, or recovered from COVID-19 were included in the dataset. The repertoires were made available in a free public database intended to serve as a resource for research on the immune response to SARS-CoV-2. The samples were drawn from two sources: the first 160 participants of the ongoing ImmuneRACE study, and approximately 1,300 subjects contributed by 6 global collaborators. The sample metadata nearly always contained a de-identified subject ID, COVID-19 status, age in years and sex. Where HLA class I and class II types were available, the types were taken from metadata supplied by the sample provider, not from assay-based typing.

Findings and caveats that apply to the study as a whole: Clinical and demographic metadata were provided uncurated, with the amount varying by source and participant.

The cysteine opens and the phenylalanine closes a CDR3 of 17 amino acids. The DNA shown is the 51-base CDR3, in frame from base 1. CDR1 and CDR2, per the germline V gene, are SGHTS and YDEGEE. Trimming costs V 0 bases and J 0 bases, and their ends lie 15 bases apart. The collaborating institutions used their own protocols to collect whole blood in K2EDTA tubes. For TCRbeta analysis, collaborators shipped samples as frozen whole blood, isolated PBMCs, or DNA extracted from either of those sample types. For this clone: The antigen it binds to is not known. Nothing much larger sits one base from this clone, and base qualities are not available.

TCRbeta CDR3 regions were amplified from genomic DNA using the immunoSEQ Assay, a bias-controlled multiplex PCR. Regarding the original processing steps: Nucleated cell counts per sample were estimated from amplification of reference gene primers within the assay. Sequence reads were collapsed and filtered to measure the absolute abundance of every unique TCRbeta CDR3 rearrangement. For each sample, productive Simpson clonality was calculated as the square root of Simpson's diversity index over productive rearrangements. TCRdb re-hosts the immuneACCESS table, in-frame sequences only. Its copies lack some clones; in the studies checked, an unresolved V gene accounts for under half of them, and the cause for the rest is not known. The V and J calls and clone size are taken from that table; D and trimming were inferred from the DNA. The sample data list 68,000 or so clones, and about 82% of these were observed just once. The biggest ten clones account for roughly two fifths of the sample.

The origin of this receptor is a human donor in a cohort sampled during active COVID-19. The sample taken for sequencing was peripheral blood. The sequence is built from TRBV5-8 and TRBJ2-5; the D gene is perhaps TRBD1, on 6 matching bases. The CDR3 protein: CASSLGQALVYQETQYF. The bases read TGTGCCAGCAGCTTGGGACAGGCTCTCGTGTACCAAGAGACCCAGTACTTC.